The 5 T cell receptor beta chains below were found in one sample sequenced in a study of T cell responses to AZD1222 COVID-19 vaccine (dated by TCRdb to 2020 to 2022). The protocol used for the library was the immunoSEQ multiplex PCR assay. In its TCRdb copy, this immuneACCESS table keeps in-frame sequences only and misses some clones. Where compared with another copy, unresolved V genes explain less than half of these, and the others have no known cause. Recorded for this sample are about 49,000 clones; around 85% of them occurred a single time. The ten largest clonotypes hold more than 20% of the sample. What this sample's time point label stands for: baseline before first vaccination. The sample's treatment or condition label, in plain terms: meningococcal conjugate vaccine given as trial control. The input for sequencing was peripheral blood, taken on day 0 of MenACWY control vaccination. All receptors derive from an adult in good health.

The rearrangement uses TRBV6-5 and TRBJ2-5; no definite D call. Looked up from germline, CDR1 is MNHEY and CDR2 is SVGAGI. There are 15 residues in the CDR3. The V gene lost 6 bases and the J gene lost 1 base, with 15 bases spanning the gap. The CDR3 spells CASRPGRVAQETQYF. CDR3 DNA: TGTGCCAGCAGACCCGGCCGGGTGGCCCAAGAGACCCAGTACTTC.

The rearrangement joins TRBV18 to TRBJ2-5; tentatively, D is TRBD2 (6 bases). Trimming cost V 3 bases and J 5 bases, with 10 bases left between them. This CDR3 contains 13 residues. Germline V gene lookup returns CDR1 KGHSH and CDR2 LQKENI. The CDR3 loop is CASSPGRGETQYF. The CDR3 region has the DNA TGTGCCAGCTCACCGGGACGGGGGGAGACCCAGTACTTC.

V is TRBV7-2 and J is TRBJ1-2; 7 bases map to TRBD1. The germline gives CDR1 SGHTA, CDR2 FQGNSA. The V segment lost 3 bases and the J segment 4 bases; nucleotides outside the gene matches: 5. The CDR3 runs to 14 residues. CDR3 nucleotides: TGTGCCAGCAGCTTTTCGGCAGGGGGCTATGGCTACACCTTC. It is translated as CASSFSAGGYGYTF.

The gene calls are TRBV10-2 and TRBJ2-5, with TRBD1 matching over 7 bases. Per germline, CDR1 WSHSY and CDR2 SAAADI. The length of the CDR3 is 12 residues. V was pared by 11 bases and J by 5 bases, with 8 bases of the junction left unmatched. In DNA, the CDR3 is TGCGCCTCCTCGGACAGGCCGGAGACCCAGTACTTC. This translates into CASSDRPETQYF.

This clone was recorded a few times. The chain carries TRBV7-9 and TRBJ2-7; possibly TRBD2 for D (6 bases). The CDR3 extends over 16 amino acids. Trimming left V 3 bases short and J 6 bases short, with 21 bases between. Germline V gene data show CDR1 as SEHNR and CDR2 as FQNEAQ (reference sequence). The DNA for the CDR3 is TGTGCCAGCAGCTTGGTAAGACTAGATCTGTCTTTCGAGCAGTACTTC. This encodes CASSLVRLDLSFEQYF. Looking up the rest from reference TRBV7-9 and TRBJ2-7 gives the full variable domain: DTGVSQNPRHKITKRGQNVTFRCDPISEHNRLYWYRQTLGQGPEFLTYFQNEAQLEKSRLLSDRFSAERPKGSFSTLEIQRTEQGDSAMYLCASSLVRLDLSFEQYFGPGTRLTVT.